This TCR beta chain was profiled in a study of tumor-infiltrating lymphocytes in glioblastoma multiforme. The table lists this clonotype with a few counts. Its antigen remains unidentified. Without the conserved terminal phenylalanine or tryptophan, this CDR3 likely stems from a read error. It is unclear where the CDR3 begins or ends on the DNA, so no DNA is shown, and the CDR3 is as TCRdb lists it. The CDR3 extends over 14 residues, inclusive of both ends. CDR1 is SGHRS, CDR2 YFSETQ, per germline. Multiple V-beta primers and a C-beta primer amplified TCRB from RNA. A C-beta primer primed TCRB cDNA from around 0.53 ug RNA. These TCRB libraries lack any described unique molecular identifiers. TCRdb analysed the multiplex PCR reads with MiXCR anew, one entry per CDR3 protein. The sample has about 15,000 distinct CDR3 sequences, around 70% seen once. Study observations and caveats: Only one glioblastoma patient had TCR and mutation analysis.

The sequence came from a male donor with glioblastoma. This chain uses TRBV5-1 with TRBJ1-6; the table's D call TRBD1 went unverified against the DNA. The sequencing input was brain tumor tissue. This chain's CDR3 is CASSPQGRNSPLHS.